This TCR beta chain stems from a study of OX40 agonist ivuxolimab in advanced cancers. Whole-study context: Ivuxolimab is an agonistic anti-OX40 (CD134) antibody, and patients were treated with it. Patients enrolled in dose escalation were diagnosed with hepatocellular carcinoma, melanoma, renal cell or head and neck cancer.

Method: immunoSEQ multiplex PCR; TCRdb's copy keeps in-frame clones and lacks some. The sample contains about 70,000 clones, 82% of which appear only once. Study outcomes and limitations: Nonresponders included some who also had low normalized T-cell clonal expansion. Doses of 0.1 to 3.0 mg/kg were accompanied by clonal expansion of CD4+ and CD8+ blood T cells by week 6.

About this clone itself: Its cognate antigen is unknown.

V lost 1 base and J 1 base, leaving 5 bases between the germline ends. Germline CDR1 MNHNS, CDR2 SASEGT. The CDR3 is made up of 13 amino acids. The chain recombines TRBV6-1 with TRBJ2-7; D is uncertain. This receptor was taken from an adult with an advanced solid tumor such as melanoma, head and neck, liver or kidney cancer. Sequencing used CD4+ or CD8+ T cells sorted from blood, obtained in a trial of the OX40 agonist ivuxolimab. CDR3: CASSEDASYEQYV. The CDR3 DNA reads as TGTGCCAGCAGTGAAGATGCATCCTACGAGCAGTACGTC.